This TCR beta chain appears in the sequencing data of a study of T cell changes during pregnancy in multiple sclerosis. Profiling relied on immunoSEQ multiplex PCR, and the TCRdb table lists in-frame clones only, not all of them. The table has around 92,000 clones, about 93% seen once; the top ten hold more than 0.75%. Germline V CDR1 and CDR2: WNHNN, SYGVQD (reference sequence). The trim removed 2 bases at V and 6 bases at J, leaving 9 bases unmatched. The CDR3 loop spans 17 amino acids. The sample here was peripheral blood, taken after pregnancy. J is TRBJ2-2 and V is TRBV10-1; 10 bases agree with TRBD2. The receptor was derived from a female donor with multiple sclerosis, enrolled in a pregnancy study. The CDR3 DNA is TGCGCCAGCAGTGAGGGTCCGGGACTAGCGTTCCCCGGGGAGCTGTTTTTT. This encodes CASSEGPGLAFPGELFF.